The following is a T cell receptor (beta chain) sequence with its context. Antigen: not known. These data originate in a study of cytomegalovirus exposure and HLA in healthy donors. PCR amplification relied on 60 Vbeta primers (plus 13 Jbeta primers). This table comes from immunoSEQ multiplex PCR, and its TCRdb copy is limited to in-frame clones, with some not included. The table shows some 100,000 clones, with roughly 74% occurring only once. Findings and caveats of the study: DRB1 had the most TCR associations and HLA-C the fewest, a later analysis found, with rates varying by HLA locus.

Trimming left V 4 bases short and J 7 bases short, with 7 bases between. The CDR3 has 11 residues. Germline CDR1 is MNHNS and CDR2 is SASEGT. This TCR was sampled from a female donor in good health and CMV-seropositive. The rearrangement joins TRBV6-1 to TRBJ2-5; no clear D gene. The material sequenced was PBMCs. Here the CDR3 reads CASSASVTQYF. Written as DNA, the CDR3 is TGTGCCAGCAGTGCTAGTGTGACCCAGTACTTC.